What follows is one T cell receptor (beta chain) and its context. Its antigen is still unknown. One junction end does not reproduce the germline sequence, and a read error may be involved. This CDR3 has 15 amino acids. Germline V gene lookup returns CDR1 SSHAT and CDR2 FNYEAQ (reference sequence). Constant-region reverse primers amplified full-length variable regions, followed by semi-nested Nested Universal Primer A PCR. A single record per CDR3 protein comes from TCRdb applying MiXCR to the 5' RACE reads. The data show roughly 6,600 distinct CDR3 sequences, with 55% to 70% seen just once and about 4% held by the top ten. Study results and caveats: Tumor-infiltrating Treg TCR alpha and beta sequences overlapped most with tumor naive CD4+ T cells, then blood naive.

The memory fraction was CD4+CD45RO+CD25- cells. This TCR came from a female donor with breast cancer. The J gene is TRBJ2-7, the V gene TRBV7-7; D might be TRBD2 (6 bases). Sequencing was carried out using tumor-infiltrating memory CD4+ T cells sorted from the breast tumor. Specified subset: memory CD4+ T cells, CD4+CD45RO+CD25-. The CDR3 nucleotides are TGTGCTAGCAGCTTAGCCAGCGGGCGGGACTACGAGCAGTACTTC. Residues: CASSLASGRDYEQYF.